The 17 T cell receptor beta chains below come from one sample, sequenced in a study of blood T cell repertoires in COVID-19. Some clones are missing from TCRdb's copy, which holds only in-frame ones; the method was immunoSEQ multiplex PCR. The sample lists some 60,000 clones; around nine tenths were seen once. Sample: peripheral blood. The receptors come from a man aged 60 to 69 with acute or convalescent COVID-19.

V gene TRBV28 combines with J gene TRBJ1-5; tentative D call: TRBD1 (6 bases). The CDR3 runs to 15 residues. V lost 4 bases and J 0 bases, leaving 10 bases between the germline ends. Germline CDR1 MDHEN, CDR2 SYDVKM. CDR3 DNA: TGTGCCAGCAGTTCCGGGACACATAGCAATCAGCCCCAGCATTTT. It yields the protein CASSSGTHSNQPQHF. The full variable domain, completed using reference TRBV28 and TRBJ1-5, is DVKVTQSSRYLVKRTGEKVFLECVQDMDHENMFWYRQDPGLGLRLIYFSYDVKMKEKGDIPEGYSVSREKKERFSLILESASTNQTSMYLCASSSGTHSNQPQHFGDGTRLSIL.

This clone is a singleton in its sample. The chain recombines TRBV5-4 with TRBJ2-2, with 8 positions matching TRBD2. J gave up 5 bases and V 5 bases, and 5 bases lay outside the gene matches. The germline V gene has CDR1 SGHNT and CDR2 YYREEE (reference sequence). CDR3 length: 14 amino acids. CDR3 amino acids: CASSPGGWTGELFF. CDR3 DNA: TGTGCCAGCAGTCCGGGAGGGTGGACCGGGGAGCTGTTTTTT.

As DNA, the CDR3 is TGTGCCAGCAGCCAGGGTCGGCCCCGGGATCAGCCCCAGCATTTT. Translating it yields CASSQGRPRDQPQHF. The chain joins TRBV5-8 to TRBJ1-5; D is possibly TRBD1 (5 bases). The CDR3 covers 15 residues. V shed 4 bases and J shed 5 bases, with 16 bases lying between them. CDR1 SGHTS and CDR2 YDEGEE come from the germline V gene.

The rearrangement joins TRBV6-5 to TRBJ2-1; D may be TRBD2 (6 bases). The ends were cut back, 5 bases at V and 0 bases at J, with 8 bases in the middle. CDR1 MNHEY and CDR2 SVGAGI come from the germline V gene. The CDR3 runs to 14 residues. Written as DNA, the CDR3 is TGTGCCAGCAGTAGCGGGTACTCCTACAATGAGCAGTTCTTC. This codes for CASSSGYSYNEQFF.

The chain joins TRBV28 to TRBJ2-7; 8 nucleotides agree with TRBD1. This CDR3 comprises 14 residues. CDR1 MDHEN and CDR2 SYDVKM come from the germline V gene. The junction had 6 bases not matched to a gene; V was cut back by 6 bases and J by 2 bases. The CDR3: CASREGQVTYEQYF. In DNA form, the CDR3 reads TGTGCCAGCAGGGAGGGACAGGTCACCTACGAGCAGTACTTC.

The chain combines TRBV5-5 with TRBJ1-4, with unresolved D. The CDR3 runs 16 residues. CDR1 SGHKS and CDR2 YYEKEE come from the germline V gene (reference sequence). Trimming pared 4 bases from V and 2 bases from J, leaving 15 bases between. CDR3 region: CASSPLAGSTNEKLFF. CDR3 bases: TGTGCCAGCAGCCCCCTCGCGGGGTCTACTAATGAAAAACTGTTTTTT.

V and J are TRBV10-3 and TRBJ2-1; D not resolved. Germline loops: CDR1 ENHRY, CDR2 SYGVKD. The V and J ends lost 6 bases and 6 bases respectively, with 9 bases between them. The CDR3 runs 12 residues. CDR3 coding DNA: TGTGCCATCAGAGCCTCCCCCAATGAGCAGTTCTTC. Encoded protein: CAIRASPNEQFF.

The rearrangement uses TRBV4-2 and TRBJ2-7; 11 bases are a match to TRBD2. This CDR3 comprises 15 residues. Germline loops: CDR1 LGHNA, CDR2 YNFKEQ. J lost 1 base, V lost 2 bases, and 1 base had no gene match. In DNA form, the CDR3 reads TGTGCCAGCAGCCAAACTAGCGGGGGTTCCTACGAGCAGTACTTC. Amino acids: CASSQTSGGSYEQYF.

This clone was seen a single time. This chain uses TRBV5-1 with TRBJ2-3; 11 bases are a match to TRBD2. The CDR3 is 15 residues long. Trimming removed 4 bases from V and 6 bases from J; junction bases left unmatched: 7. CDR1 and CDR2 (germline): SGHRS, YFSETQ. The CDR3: CASSTLAGAPDTQYF. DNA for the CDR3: TGCGCCAGCAGCACACTAGCGGGGGCCCCGGATACGCAGTATTTT.

The CDR3 here is CASSLPGGLTPLHF. In DNA, the CDR3 is TGTGCCAGCAGTTTACCGGGGGGCCTAACACCCCTCCACTTT. This sequence joins TRBV28 and TRBJ1-6; D may be TRBD1 (6 bases). The V and J ends lost 2 bases and 11 bases respectively, with 13 bases between them. CDR1 and CDR2 from the germline V gene are MDHEN and SYDVKM. The CDR3 loop spans 14 amino acids. Full variable domain (remainder filled in from reference TRBV28 and TRBJ1-6): DVKVTQSSRYLVKRTGEKVFLECVQDMDHENMFWYRQDPGLGLRLIYFSYDVKMKEKGDIPEGYSVSREKKERFSLILESASTNQTSMYLCASSLPGGLTPLHFGNGTRLTVT.

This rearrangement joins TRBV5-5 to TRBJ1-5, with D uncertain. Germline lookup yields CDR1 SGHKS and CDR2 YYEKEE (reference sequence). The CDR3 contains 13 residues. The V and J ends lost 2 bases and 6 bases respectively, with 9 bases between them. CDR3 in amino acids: CASSFRGGQPQHF. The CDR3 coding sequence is TGTGCCAGCAGCTTCCGGGGAGGTCAGCCCCAGCATTTT.

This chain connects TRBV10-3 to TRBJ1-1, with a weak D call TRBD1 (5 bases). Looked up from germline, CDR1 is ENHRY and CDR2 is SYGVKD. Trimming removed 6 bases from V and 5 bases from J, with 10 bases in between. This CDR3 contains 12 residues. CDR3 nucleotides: TGTGCCATCAGAACAGGTGAGACTGAAGCTTTCTTT. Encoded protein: CAIRTGETEAFF.

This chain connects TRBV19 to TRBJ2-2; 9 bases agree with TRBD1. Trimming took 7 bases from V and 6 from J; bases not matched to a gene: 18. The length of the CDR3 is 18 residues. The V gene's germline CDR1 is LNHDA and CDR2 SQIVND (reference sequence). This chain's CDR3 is CASTSFWRQGVRAGELFF. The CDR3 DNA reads TGTGCCAGTACTTCATTCTGGCGACAGGGGGTTCGTGCCGGGGAGCTGTTTTTT. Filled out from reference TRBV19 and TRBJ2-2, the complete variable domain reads DGGITQSPKYLFRKEGQNVTLSCEQNLNHDAMYWYRQDPGQGLRLIYYSQIVNDFQKGDIAEGYSVSREKKESFPLTVTSAQKNPTAFYLCASTSFWRQGVRAGELFFGEGSRLTVL.

CDR3 sequence (DNA): TGTGCCAGCAGCTTAAATGGGGCAGGGGACTATGGCTACACCTTC. Protein product: CASSLNGAGDYGYTF. The V call is TRBV7-9, the J call TRBJ1-2, with a possible D match to TRBD1 (6 bases). The germline gives CDR1 SEHNR, CDR2 FQNEAQ (reference sequence). The CDR3 is 15 residues long. Trimming pared 2 bases from V and 3 bases from J, leaving 13 bases between. The full variable domain, rest sourced from reference TRBV7-9 and TRBJ1-2, is DTGVSQNPRHKITKRGQNVTFRCDPISEHNRLYWYRQTLGQGPEFLTYFQNEAQLEKSRLLSDRFSAERPKGSFSTLEIQRTEQGDSAMYLCASSLNGAGDYGYTFGSGTRLTVV.

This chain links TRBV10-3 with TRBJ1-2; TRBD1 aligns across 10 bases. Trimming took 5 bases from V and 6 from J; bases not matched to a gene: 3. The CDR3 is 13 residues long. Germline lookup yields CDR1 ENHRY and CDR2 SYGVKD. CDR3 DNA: TGTGCCATCAGTAAGACAGGGGGCGATGGCTACACCTTC. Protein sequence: CAISKTGGDGYTF.

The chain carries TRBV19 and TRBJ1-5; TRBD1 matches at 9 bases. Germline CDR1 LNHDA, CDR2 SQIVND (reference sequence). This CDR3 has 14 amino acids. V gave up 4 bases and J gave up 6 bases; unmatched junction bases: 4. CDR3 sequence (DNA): TGTGCCAGTAGTAGAGGGACAGGGACTCAGCCCCAGCATTTT. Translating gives CASSRGTGTQPQHF.

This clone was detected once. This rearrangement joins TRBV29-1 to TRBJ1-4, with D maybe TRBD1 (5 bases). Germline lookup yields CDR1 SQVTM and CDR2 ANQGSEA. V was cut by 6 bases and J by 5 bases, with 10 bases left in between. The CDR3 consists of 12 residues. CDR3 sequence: CSVAGGNEKLFF. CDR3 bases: TGCAGCGTGGCCGGGGGAAATGAAAAACTGTTTTTT.